This T cell receptor beta chain originates from a study of beta chain features in type 1 diabetes. Overall study findings and caveats: Comparison showed that naive, central memory and Treg TCRB repertoires appeared more similar among patients than among healthy donors. Shortening of TCRB CDR3s, moderate but significant, appeared in all four CD4+ subsets of Type 1 diabetes patients.

Reverse transcribing all isolated RNA meant expressed TCRB transcripts were sequenced. Assay: immunoSEQ multiplex PCR; the TCRdb copy retains only in-frame clones and omits some. The sample includes 150,000 to 200,000 clones, around 8% of them seen just once. In total, each donor contributed a single heparinised blood draw that averaged about 100 mL. CD4+ cells of the naive, central memory, regulatory and stem cell-like memory types were sorted via CD45RO/CCR7/CD25/CD127/CD95/CD27. The table lists this clone with a few counts. No antigen is known for it. This CDR3 is 13 amino acids long. CDR1 and CDR2 from the germline V gene are SNHLY and FYNNEI. Trimming stripped 0 bases from V and 5 bases from J, with 7 bases between.

V gene TRBV2 combines with J gene TRBJ1-2; no reliable D call. The receptor's source is a woman between 18 and 30 years old with type 1 diabetes. The sample comprised central memory CD4+ T cells from blood. In DNA, the CDR3 is TGTGCCAGCAGTGAAGCTCGGGATTATGGCTACACCTTC. Translation: CASSEARDYGYTF.